A single sample is the source of the 18 T cell receptor beta chains below, sequenced in a study of T cells in Graves' hyperthyroidism and ophthalmopathy. The source material, RNA transcripts, was used to amplify TCR beta CDR3 regions. HTBI primers were used for first-round RT-PCR of the TCR CDR3. TCRdb itself ran the multiplex PCR reads through MiXCR, one entry per CDR3 protein. The data contain approximately 590,000 distinct CDR3 sequences, about 15% of them seen just once; the ten biggest clones take up around 7.8%. The sample taken for sequencing was blood. The receptor set was obtained from a woman in her thirties with Graves' hyperthyroidism.

At least ten counts were recorded for this clonotype. CDR3 bases: TGTGCCAGCAGCCAATTATTGGCTAGACTGTTCTTC. Amino acid sequence: CASSQLLARLFF. The V call is TRBV3-1, the J call TRBJ2-1; no clear D. Trimming shortened V by 2 bases and J by 15 bases, and 14 bases separated the two germline ends. The CDR3 covers 12 residues. Germline CDR1 is LGHDT and CDR2 is YNNKEL (reference sequence).

The chain is built from TRBV10-3 and TRBJ2-3, with a possible D match to TRBD1 (6 bases). V was clipped by 8 bases and J by 6 bases, with 18 bases between them. CDR1 and CDR2 (germline): ENHRY, SYGVKD. This CDR3 has 14 amino acids. The CDR3 DNA sequence: TGTGCCATCGGATCTGGCAGGACAGAGGATACGCAGTATTTT. Encoded protein: CAIGSGRTEDTQYF.

This clonotype was observed a few times. V gene TRBV5-1 combines with J gene TRBJ1-3, with unresolved D. Germline-derived CDR1 and CDR2 are SGHRS and YFSETQ. The germline V and J ends were trimmed by 7 bases and 2 bases, with 10 bases remaining between them. The CDR3 is made up of 13 amino acids. The CDR3 sequence: CASGTGAGNTIYF. As DNA, the CDR3 is TGCGCCAGCGGTACTGGGGCTGGAAACACCATATATTTT.

There are a few counts of this clonotype. The chain combines TRBV4-1 with TRBJ1-2, with 7 nucleotides matching TRBD1. CDR1 and CDR2 (germline): MGHRA, YSYEKL. This CDR3 has 16 amino acids. The J segment lost 0 bases and the V segment lost 3 bases, leaving 7 bases of the junction unmatched. DNA of the CDR3: TGCGCCAGCAGCCAGGCCCGACAGGGAACTAACTATGGCTACACCTTC. The encoded protein is CASSQARQGTNYGYTF.

V usage is TRBV27 and J usage is TRBJ2-7; 8 nucleotides agree with TRBD2. CDR3 length: 14 residues. The V and J ends lost 5 bases and 1 base, in that order; junction bases with no gene match: 4. Germline lookup yields CDR1 MNHEY and CDR2 SMNVEV (reference sequence). CDR3 loop: CASSTGTRSYEQYF. The CDR3 DNA reads as TGTGCCAGCAGTACAGGGACTAGGTCCTACGAGCAGTACTTC.

In this sample, this clonotype turned up many times. V is TRBV7-9 and J is TRBJ1-2; 10 bases agree with TRBD1. Germline V gene sequence: CDR1 SEHNR, CDR2 FQNEAQ (reference sequence). The ends lost 6 bases at V and 5 bases at J; junction bases unmatched: 6. The CDR3 is 14 amino acids. The CDR3 loop reads CASSRGQGDYGYTF. The CDR3 coding sequence is TGTGCCAGCAGTCGCGGACAGGGGGATTATGGCTACACCTTC.

This clonotype was observed at least ten times. This chain uses TRBV19 with TRBJ2-1, with TRBD2 matching over 11 bases. The CDR3 runs 13 residues. The trim removed 10 bases at V and 10 bases at J, leaving 9 bases unmatched. Germline V gene sequence: CDR1 LNHDA, CDR2 SQIVND (reference sequence). The CDR3, as DNA: TGTGCCACAGCCACGGGACTAGCGGACGAGCAGTTCTTC. This translates into CATATGLADEQFF.

This clonotype showed up many times. This chain connects TRBV27 to TRBJ1-1; TRBD1 is a possible D gene (5 bases). The CDR3 is 13 amino acids. CDR1 and CDR2 (germline): MNHEY, SMNVEV (reference sequence). The ends were cut back, 3 bases at V and 3 bases at J, with 8 bases in the middle. The CDR3 DNA reads as TGTGCCAGCAGTTTCAGGGCCGACACTGAAGCTTTCTTT. Its protein is CASSFRADTEAFF.

The chain carries TRBV12-3 or TRBV12-4 and TRBJ2-7; 9 bases are a match to TRBD2. This CDR3 is 18 amino acids long. J lost 7 bases, V lost 2 bases, and 18 bases had no gene match. This CDR3 reads CASSLRGLAGRGLREQYF. CDR3 bases: TGTGCCAGCAGTTTAAGAGGGCTAGCGGGAAGGGGCCTGAGGGAGCAGTACTTC.

The chain employs TRBV4-1 and TRBJ1-1; no firm D call. V gave up 1 base and J gave up 2 bases, with 8 bases separating them. The CDR3 contains 14 residues. Per the germline V gene, CDR1 is MGHRA and CDR2 is YSYEKL. Here the CDR3 reads CASSQVGFNTEAFF. The CDR3 DNA is TGCGCCAGCAGCCAAGTAGGGTTCAACACTGAAGCTTTCTTT.

The chain is built from TRBV5-6 and TRBJ2-3; D remains unclear. The V gene lost 4 bases and the J gene lost 0 bases, with 15 bases spanning the gap. From germline, CDR1 is SGHDT and CDR2 YYEEEE. The CDR3 has 16 residues. CDR3: CASSHNKGPSTDTQYF. CDR3 DNA: TGTGCCAGCAGCCACAACAAAGGTCCTAGCACAGATACGCAGTATTTT.

This clonotype was detected many times. The V and J genes are TRBV7-2 and TRBJ2-2; 7 nucleotides match TRBD2. The CDR3 consists of 16 residues. Germline assignment: CDR1 SGHTA and CDR2 FQGNSA. J was trimmed by 3 bases and V by 5 bases; bases with no gene match: 9. The CDR3 spells CASSVSGKIHTGELFF. CDR3 in DNA: TGTGCCAGCAGCGTAAGCGGGAAAATCCACACCGGGGAGCTGTTTTTT.

The J gene is TRBJ2-7, the V gene TRBV9; TRBD2 is a possible D gene (5 bases). Germline V lookup: CDR1 SGDLS, CDR2 YYNGEE. This CDR3 contains 14 residues. V lost 4 bases and J 3 bases, leaving 14 bases between the germline ends. CDR3 bases: TGTGCCAGCAGCTCGCGGGCCGAAAACTACGAGCAGTACTTC. Protein: CASSSRAENYEQYF.

Note on this clonotype: A single base separates this from a much larger clone, so it may be a read error. The chain joins TRBV12-3 or TRBV12-4 to TRBJ2-2, with TRBD1 identical over 10 bases. The length of the CDR3 is 16 residues. Trimming cost V 3 bases and J 6 bases; bases outside gene matches: 7. The CDR3 DNA follows: TGTGCCAGCAGTTTTCCGGGACAGGGGAAGGCCGGGGAGCTGTTTTTT. Amino acids: CASSFPGQGKAGELFF.

The J gene is TRBJ1-1, the V gene TRBV30; a possible D gene is TRBD1 (5 bases). The germline CDR1 and CDR2 sequences are GTSNPN and SVGIG (reference sequence). CDR3 length: 12 residues. Between the trimmed V and J ends, which lost 1 base and 5 bases, there was a span of 8 bases. CDR3 region: CAWSAGSTEAFF. The DNA of the CDR3 is TGTGCCTGGAGTGCAGGGAGTACTGAAGCTTTCTTT. The variable domain in full, completed from reference TRBV30 and TRBJ1-1, reads SQTIHQWPATLVQPVGSPLSLECTVEGTSNPNLYWYRQAAGRGLQLLFYSVGIGQISSEVPQNLSASRPQDRQFILSSKKLLLSDSGFYLCAWSAGSTEAFFGQGTRLTVV.

This clonotype was observed a single time. Germline is not matched at one junction end, which may reflect a read error. V and J are TRBV11-2 and TRBJ2-2; TRBD1 is a possible D gene (5 bases). The germline V gene encodes CDR1 SGHAT and CDR2 FQNNGV. The CDR3 is 16 amino acids. CDR3 coding DNA: TGTGCCAGCAGCTTAGATCGTTCAGGGAACGCCGGGGAGCTGTTTTTT. As protein: CASSLDRSGNAGELFF.

This clonotype was recorded many times. This chain joins TRBV2 and TRBJ2-5; TRBD2 agrees at 7 bases. This CDR3 spans 13 amino acids. With V trimmed by 4 bases and J by 4 bases, 3 bases remained unmatched. The germline V gene encodes CDR1 SNHLY and CDR2 FYNNEI. CDR3 nucleotides: TGTGCCAGCAGTGGAAGCGGGACAGAGACCCAGTACTTC. Protein: CASSGSGTETQYF.

Many counts were recorded for this clonotype. The rearrangement links TRBV6-1 to TRBJ2-7; no clear D. The CDR3 is 11 amino acids. Germline V gene data show CDR1 as MNHNS and CDR2 as SASEGT. Trimming shortened V by 5 bases and J by 5 bases, and 7 bases separated the two germline ends. The CDR3 sequence: CASSYMDEQYF. The CDR3 DNA reads as TGTGCCAGCAGTTACATGGACGAGCAGTACTTC.